The T cell receptor beta chain described here comes from a study of cytomegalovirus exposure and HLA in healthy donors. Study at large: Drawn from HLA-typed donors, about 82 million unique TCRs were held in an early data release. Study-level points and caveats: Later, an analysis found that common viral pathogens appeared to be linked with several of the most significant clusters. A few CMV-associated chains were confirmed in vitro to be specific for CMV antigens. On later analysis, the bulk of CMV-associated TCR beta chains appeared to be HLA-restricted.

This clone has a single count. The target antigen is unknown. Trimming removed 3 bases at V and 6 bases at J, with 19 bases between. The CDR3 totals 16 residues. Germline CDR1 MGHRA, CDR2 YSYEKL. Researchers ran the PCR with 60 Vbeta and 13 Jbeta primers. Measured with immunoSEQ multiplex PCR; TCRdb has only the in-frame clones, and not every one. The sample holds roughly 150,000 clones; roughly four fifths are singletons and the top ten take 7%. The clonotype was recovered from a young man in good health and CMV-seronegative. The sequencing sample was made of PBMCs. The chain joins TRBV4-1 to TRBJ2-3, with D tentatively TRBD1 (7 bases). The CDR3 here is CASSHPTSQTGDTQYF. The CDR3 nucleotides read TGCGCCAGCAGCCACCCAACTAGCCAGACAGGGGATACGCAGTATTTT.